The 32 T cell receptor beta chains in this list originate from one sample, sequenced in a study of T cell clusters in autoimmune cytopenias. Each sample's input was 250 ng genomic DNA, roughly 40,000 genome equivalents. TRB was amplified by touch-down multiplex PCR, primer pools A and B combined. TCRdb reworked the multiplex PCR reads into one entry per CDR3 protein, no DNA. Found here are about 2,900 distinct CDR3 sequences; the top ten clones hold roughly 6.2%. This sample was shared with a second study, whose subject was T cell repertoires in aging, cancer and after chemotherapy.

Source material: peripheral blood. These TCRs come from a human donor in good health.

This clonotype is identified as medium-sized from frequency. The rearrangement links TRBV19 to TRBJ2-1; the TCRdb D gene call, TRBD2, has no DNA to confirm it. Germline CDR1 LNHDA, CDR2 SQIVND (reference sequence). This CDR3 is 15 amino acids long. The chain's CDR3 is CASSTKNYIADEQFF.

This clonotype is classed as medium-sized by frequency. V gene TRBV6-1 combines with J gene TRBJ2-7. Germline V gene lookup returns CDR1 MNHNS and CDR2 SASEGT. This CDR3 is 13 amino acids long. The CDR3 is CASSGNPGYEQYF.

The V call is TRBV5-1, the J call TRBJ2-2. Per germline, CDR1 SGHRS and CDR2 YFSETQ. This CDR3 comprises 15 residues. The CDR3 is CASSLSQGRTGELFF.

Here the CDR3 reads CASSLAAGNTEAFF. V is TRBV5-1 and J is TRBJ1-1. The V gene's germline CDR1 is SGHRS and CDR2 YFSETQ. This CDR3 is built from 14 residues.

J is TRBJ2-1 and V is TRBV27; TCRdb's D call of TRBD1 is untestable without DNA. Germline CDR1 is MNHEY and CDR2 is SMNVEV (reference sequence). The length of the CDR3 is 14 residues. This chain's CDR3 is CATSLWGPHNEQFF.

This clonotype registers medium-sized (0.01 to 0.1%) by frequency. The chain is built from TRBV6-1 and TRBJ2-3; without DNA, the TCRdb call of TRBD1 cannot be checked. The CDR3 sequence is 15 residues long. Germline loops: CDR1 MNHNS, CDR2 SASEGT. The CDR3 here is CASSVSRGRTDTQYF.

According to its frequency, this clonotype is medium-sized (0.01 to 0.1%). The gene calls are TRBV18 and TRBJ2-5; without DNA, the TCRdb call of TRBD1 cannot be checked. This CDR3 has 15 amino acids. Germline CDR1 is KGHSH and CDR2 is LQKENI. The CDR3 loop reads CASSPWAGSQETQYF.

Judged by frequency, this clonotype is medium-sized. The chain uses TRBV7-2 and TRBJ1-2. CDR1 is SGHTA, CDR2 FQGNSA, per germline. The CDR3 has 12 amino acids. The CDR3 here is CASSLPPYGYTF.

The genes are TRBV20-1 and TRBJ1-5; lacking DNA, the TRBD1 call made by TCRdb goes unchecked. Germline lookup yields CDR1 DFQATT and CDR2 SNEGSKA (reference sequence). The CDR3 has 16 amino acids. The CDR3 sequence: CSADDRARGDDQPQHF.

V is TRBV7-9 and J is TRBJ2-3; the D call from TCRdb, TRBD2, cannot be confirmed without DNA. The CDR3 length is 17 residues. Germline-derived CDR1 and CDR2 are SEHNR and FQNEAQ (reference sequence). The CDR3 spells CASSSTREGRRTDTQYF.

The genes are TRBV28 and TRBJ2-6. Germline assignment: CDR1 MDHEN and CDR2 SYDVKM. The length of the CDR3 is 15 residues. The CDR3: CASRPAASGANVLTF.

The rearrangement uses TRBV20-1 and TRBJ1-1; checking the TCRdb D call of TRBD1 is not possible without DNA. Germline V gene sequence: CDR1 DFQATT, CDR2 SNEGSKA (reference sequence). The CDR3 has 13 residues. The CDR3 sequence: CSARDPGASGAFF.

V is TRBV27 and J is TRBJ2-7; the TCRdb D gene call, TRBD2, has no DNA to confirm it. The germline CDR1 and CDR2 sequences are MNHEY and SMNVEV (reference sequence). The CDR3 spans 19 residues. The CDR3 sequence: CASSLLGPGEGLSSYEQYF.

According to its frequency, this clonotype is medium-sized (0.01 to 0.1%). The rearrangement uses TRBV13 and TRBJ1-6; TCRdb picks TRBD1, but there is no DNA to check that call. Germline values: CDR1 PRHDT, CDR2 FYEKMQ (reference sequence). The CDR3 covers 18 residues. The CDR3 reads CASSLGPPEREVLSPLHF.

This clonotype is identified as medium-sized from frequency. The CDR3 here is CASRDRAQGEETQYF. This chain links TRBV12-3 or TRBV12-4 with TRBJ2-5; TCRdb's D call of TRBD1 is untestable without DNA. The length of the CDR3 is 15 residues.

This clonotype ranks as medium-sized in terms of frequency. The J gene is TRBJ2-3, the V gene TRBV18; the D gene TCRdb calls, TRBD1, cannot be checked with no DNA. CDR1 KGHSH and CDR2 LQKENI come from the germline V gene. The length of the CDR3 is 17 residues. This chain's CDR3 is CASSPLWTGDSTDTQYF.

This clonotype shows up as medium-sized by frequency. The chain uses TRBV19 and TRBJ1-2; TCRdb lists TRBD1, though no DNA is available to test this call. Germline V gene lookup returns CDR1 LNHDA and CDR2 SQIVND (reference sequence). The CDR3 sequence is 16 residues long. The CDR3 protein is CASSMAGQGVHYGYTF.

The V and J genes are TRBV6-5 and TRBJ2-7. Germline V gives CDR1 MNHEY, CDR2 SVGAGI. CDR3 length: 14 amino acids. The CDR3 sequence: CASSYEAGSYEQYF.

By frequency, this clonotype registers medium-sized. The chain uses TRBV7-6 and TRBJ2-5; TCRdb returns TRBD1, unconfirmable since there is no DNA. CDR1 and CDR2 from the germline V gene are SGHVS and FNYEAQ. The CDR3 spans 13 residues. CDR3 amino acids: CASRSQGTGTQYF.

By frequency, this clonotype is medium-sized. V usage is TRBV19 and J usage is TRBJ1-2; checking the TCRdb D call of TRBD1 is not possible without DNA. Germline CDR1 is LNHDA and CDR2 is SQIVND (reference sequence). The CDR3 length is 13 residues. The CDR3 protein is CASSPRPNYGYTF.

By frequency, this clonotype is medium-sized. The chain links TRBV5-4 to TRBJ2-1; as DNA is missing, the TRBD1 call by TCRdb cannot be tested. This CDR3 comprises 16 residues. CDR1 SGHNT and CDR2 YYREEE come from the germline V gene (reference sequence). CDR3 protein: CASSLGGAGTAKGQFF.

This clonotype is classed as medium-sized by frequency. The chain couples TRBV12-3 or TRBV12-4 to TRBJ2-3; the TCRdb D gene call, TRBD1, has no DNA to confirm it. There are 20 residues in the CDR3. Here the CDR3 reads CASRGSSGQGIASSGDTQYF.

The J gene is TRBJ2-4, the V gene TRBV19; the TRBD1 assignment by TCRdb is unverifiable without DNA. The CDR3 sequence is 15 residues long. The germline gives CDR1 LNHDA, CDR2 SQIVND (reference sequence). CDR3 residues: CASSDSSLAKNIQYF. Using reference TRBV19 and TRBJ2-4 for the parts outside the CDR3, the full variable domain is DGGITQSPKYLFRKEGQNVTLSCEQNLNHDAMYWYRQDPGQGLRLIYYSQIVNDFQKGDIAEGYSVSREKKESFPLTVTSAQKNPTAFYLCASSDSSLAKNIQYFGAGTRLSVL.

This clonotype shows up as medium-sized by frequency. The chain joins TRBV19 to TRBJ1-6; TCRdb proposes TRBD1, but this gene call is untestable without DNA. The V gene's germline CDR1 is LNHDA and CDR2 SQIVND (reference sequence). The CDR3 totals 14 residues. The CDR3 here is CASSITGISSPLHF.

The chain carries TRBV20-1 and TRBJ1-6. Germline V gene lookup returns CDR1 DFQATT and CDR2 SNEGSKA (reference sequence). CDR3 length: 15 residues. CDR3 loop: CSARDRGSYNSPLHF.

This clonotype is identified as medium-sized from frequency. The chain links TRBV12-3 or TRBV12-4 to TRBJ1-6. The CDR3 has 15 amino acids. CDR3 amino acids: CASRPGTPYNSPLHF.

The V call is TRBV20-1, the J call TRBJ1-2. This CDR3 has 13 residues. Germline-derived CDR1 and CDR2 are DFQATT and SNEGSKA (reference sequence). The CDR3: CIARVMVSYGYTF.

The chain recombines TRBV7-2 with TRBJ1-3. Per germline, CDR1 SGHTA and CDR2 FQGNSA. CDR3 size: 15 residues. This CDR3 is CASSLVGPSGNTIYF.

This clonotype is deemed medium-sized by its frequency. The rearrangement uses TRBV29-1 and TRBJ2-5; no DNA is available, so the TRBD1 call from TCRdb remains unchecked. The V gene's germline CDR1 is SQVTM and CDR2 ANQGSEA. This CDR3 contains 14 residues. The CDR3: CSVEEGAGGGTQYF. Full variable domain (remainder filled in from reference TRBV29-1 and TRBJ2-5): SAVISQKPSRDICQRGTSLTIQCQVDSQVTMMFWYRQQPGQSLTLIATANQGSEATYESGFVIDKFPISRPNLTFSTLTVSNMSPEDSSIYLCSVEEGAGGGTQYFGPGTRLLVL.

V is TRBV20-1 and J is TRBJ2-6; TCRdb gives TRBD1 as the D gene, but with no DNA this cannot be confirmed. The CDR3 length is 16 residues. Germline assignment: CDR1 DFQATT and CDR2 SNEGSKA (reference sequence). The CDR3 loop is CSARGDTYSGANVLTF.

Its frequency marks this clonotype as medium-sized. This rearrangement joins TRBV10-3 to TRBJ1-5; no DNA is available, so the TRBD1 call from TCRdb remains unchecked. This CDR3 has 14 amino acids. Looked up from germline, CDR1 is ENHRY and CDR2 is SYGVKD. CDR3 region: CATQTGFGGQPQHF.

The CDR3 protein is CASSLLVGATARPGETQYF. The chain has TRBV7-4 and TRBJ2-5; the TCRdb call, TRBD1, lacks DNA for checking. This CDR3 region has 19 residues. CDR1 and CDR2 from the germline V gene are SGHVT and SQSDAQ.